This T cell receptor (beta chain) was recovered during a study of CD8 T cell repertoires and HIV-1 epitope variants. Study-level information: T cells were stimulated with Twenty-five Gag and Nef peptides separately. Cultures ran around ten days, with IL-2, IL-7 and IL-15 added on days 3 and 7.

With respect to this clone: Antigen: not known.

The protocol was immunoSEQ multiplex PCR, while the TCRdb copy is restricted to in-frame clones and leaves out a portion. The data contain thousands of clones, 55% to 75% of them singletons. After removal of 10 bases from V and 5 bases from J, the junction contained 17 bases not matched to a gene. This CDR3 spans 17 amino acids. Looked up from germline, CDR1 is MDHEN and CDR2 is SYDVKM. This chain joins TRBV28 and TRBJ1-6, with 7 bases lining up with TRBD1. This receptor was obtained from a male donor with HIV. The sample comprised cultured CD8+ T cells derived from PBMCs. This chain's CDR3 is CATGTPMRQGDNSPLHF. In nucleotides, the CDR3 is TGTGCCACCGGCACCCCCATGCGACAGGGAGATAATTCACCCCTCCACTTT.